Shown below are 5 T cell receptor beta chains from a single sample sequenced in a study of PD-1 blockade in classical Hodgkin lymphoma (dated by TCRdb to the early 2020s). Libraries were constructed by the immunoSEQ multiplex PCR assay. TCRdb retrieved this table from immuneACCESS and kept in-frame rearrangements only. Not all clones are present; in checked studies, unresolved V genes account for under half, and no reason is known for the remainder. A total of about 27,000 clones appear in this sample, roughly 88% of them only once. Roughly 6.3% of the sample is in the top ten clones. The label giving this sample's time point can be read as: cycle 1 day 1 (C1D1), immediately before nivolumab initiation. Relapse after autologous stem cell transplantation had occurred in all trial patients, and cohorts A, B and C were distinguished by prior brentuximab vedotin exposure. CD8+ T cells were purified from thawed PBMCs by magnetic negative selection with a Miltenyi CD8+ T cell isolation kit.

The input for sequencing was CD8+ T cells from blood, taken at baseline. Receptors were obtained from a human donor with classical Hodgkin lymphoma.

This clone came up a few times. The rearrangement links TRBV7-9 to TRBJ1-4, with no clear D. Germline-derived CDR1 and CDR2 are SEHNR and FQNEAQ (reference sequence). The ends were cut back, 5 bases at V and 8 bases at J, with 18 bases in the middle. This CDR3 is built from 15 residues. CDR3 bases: TGTGCCAGCAGCCCGACTGTCACCTTGGGGGAAAAACTGTTTTTT. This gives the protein CASSPTVTLGEKLFF.

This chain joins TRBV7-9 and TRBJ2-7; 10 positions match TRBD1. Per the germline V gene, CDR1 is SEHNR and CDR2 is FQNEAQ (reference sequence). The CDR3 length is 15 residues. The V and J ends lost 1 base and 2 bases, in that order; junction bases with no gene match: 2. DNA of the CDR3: TGTGCCAGCAGCTTAGGACAGGGGGCGGCCTACGAGCAGTACTTC. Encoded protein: CASSLGQGAAYEQYF. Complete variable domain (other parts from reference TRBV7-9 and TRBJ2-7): DTGVSQNPRHKITKRGQNVTFRCDPISEHNRLYWYRQTLGQGPEFLTYFQNEAQLEKSRLLSDRFSAERPKGSFSTLEIQRTEQGDSAMYLCASSLGQGAAYEQYFGPGTRLTVT.

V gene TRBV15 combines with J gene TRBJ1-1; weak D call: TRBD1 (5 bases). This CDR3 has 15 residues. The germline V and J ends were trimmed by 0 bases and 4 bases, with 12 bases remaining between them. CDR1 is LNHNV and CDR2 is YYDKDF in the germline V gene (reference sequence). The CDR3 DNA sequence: TGTGCCACCAGCAGAGAATTTGGGGGGATCACTGAAGCTTTCTTT. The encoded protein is CATSREFGGITEAFF. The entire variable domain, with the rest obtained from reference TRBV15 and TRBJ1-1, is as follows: DAMVIQNPRYQVTQFGKPVTLSCSQTLNHNVMYWYQQKSSQAPKLLFHYYDKDFNNEADTPDNFQSRRPNTSFCFLDIRSPGLGDTAMYLCATSREFGGITEAFFGQGTRLTVV.

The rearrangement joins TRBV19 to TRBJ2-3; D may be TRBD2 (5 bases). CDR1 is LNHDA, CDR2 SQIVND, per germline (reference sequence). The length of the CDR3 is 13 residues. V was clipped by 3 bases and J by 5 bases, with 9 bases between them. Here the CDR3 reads CASSIGVVDTQYF. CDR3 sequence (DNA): TGTGCCAGTAGTATCGGGGTGGTAGATACGCAGTATTTT. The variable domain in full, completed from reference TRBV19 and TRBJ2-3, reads DGGITQSPKYLFRKEGQNVTLSCEQNLNHDAMYWYRQDPGQGLRLIYYSQIVNDFQKGDIAEGYSVSREKKESFPLTVTSAQKNPTAFYLCASSIGVVDTQYFGPGTRLTVL.

The CDR3 coding sequence is TGTGCCAGCAGTGAAGGTTCAGGCCCAAGGGCCTACGAGCAGTACTTC. It codes for CASSEGSGPRAYEQYF. The J gene is TRBJ2-7, the V gene TRBV6-1, with no clear D. Germline-derived CDR1 and CDR2 are MNHNS and SASEGT. This CDR3 has 16 residues. The V gene lost 1 base and the J gene lost 2 bases, with 15 bases spanning the gap.